A single sample gave rise to the 29 T cell receptor beta chains below, sequenced in a study of response to subunit inactivated influenza vaccine. TCRdb ran MiXCR on the RT-PCR reads and lists one entry per CDR3 protein. The table has fewer than 250,000 distinct CDR3 sequences, roughly 14% seen once; the top ten hold under 30%. The source material was CD8+ T cells sorted from PBMCs, sampled 5 days after vaccination. The receptors were gathered from a man aged 45-65 years who received an inactivated influenza vaccine.

In this sample, this clonotype turned up a few times. This chain joins TRBV6-1 and TRBJ1-3, with 8 bases matching TRBD1. The CDR3 loop spans 15 amino acids. Germline CDR1 is MNHNS and CDR2 is SASEGT. J gave up 2 bases and V 6 bases, and 6 bases lay outside the gene matches. CDR3 sequence reads: CASSRDRGTGNTIYF. The CDR3 region has the DNA TGTGCCAGCAGCCGAGACAGGGGCACTGGAAACACCATATATTTT.

This clonotype was picked up many times. V is TRBV6-5 and J is TRBJ2-1; D not certain. The V end lost 2 bases, the J end lost 4 bases, and 9 bases lay between the germline ends. Germline V lookup: CDR1 MNHEY, CDR2 SVGAGI. CDR3 length: 14 residues. The CDR3 loop reads CASSYQALYNEQFF. Written as DNA, the CDR3 is TGTGCCAGCAGTTACCAGGCCCTATACAATGAGCAGTTCTTC.

The rearrangement links TRBV6-2 or TRBV6-3 to TRBJ2-3; 10 nucleotides agree with TRBD2. This CDR3 comprises 16 residues. The V and J ends lost 3 bases and 3 bases, in that order; junction bases with no gene match: 6. Germline loops: CDR1 MNHEY, CDR2 SVGEGT. As DNA, the CDR3 is TGTGCCAGCAGTTATGATCCGGGACTAGCGACAGATACGCAGTATTTT. Its translation is CASSYDPGLATDTQYF.

This clonotype turned up a few times. CDR3: CASSEVASGAYNEQFF. The CDR3 DNA reads as TGTGCCAGCAGTGAAGTGGCTAGCGGGGCATACAATGAGCAGTTCTTC. V and J are TRBV2 and TRBJ2-1; TRBD2 agrees at 9 bases. The CDR3 covers 16 residues. Germline CDR1 SNHLY, CDR2 FYNNEI. The J segment lost 4 bases and the V segment lost 1 base, leaving 5 bases of the junction unmatched.

In this sample, this clonotype turned up a few times. The chain uses TRBV4-3 and TRBJ1-5; 10 bases are shared with TRBD1. This CDR3 has 15 amino acids. V lost 0 bases and J lost 13; bases outside the gene matches: 9. Per the germline V gene, CDR1 is LGHNA and CDR2 is YSLEER. The CDR3 nucleotides are TGCGCCAGCAGCCAAGATAGGGGACAGGGGTTTCCGCAGCATTTT. Encoded protein: CASSQDRGQGFPQHF.

V is TRBV5-1 and J is TRBJ2-7; D might be TRBD1 (6 bases). This CDR3 spans 15 amino acids. V shed 4 bases and J shed 2 bases, with 16 bases lying between them. Germline lookup yields CDR1 SGHRS and CDR2 YFSETQ. CDR3 sequence reads: CASSERDTQTYEQYF. The CDR3 DNA follows: TGCGCCAGCAGCGAACGGGACACCCAGACCTACGAGCAGTACTTC.

This sequence joins TRBV11-2 and TRBJ1-3; D not resolved. Germline-derived CDR1 and CDR2 are SGHAT and FQNNGV. The CDR3 totals 14 residues. V was trimmed by 2 bases and J by 4 bases, leaving 9 bases between them. CDR3 in DNA: TGTGCCAGCAGCTTAACGGTCCAGGGAAACACCATATATTTT. Amino acids: CASSLTVQGNTIYF.

The rearrangement uses TRBV7-9 and TRBJ1-1; 8 bases are shared with TRBD1. Germline V CDR1 and CDR2: SEHNR, FQNEAQ (reference sequence). This CDR3 has 15 residues. V shed 5 bases and J 7 bases; nucleotides not matched to a gene: 12. This CDR3 reads CASSPTRDRGFEAFF. CDR3 DNA sequence: TGTGCCAGCAGCCCGACTAGAGACAGGGGATTTGAAGCTTTCTTT. Full variable domain (remainder filled in from reference TRBV7-9 and TRBJ1-1): DTGVSQNPRHKITKRGQNVTFRCDPISEHNRLYWYRQTLGQGPEFLTYFQNEAQLEKSRLLSDRFSAERPKGSFSTLEIQRTEQGDSAMYLCASSPTRDRGFEAFFGQGTRLTVV.

The table lists this clonotype with a few counts. The rearrangement joins TRBV4-1 to TRBJ1-4, with a possible D match to TRBD1 (5 bases). The V end was cut by 3 bases, the J end by 8 bases, with 13 bases between. The CDR3 contains 14 residues. Germline V gives CDR1 MGHRA, CDR2 YSYEKL. The CDR3 DNA is TGCGCCAGCAGCCACCTTGAGGGACCGGAAAAACTGTTTTTT. It yields the protein CASSHLEGPEKLFF.

This clonotype was counted only a few times. The chain recombines TRBV5-1 with TRBJ2-1; 9 nucleotides match TRBD2. Germline V gene data show CDR1 as SGHRS and CDR2 as YFSETQ. The CDR3 has 17 residues. With V trimmed by 3 bases and J by 4 bases, 11 bases remained unmatched. Here the CDR3 reads CASSSLINSGSYNEQFF. In nucleotides, the CDR3 is TGCGCCAGCAGCTCACTCATAAATAGCGGGAGTTACAATGAGCAGTTCTTC. Using reference TRBV5-1 and TRBJ2-1 for the parts outside the CDR3, the full variable domain is KAGVTQTPRYLIKTRGQQVTLSCSPISGHRSVSWYQQTPGQGLQFLFEYFSETQRNKGNFPGRFSGRQFSNSRSEMNVSTLELGDSALYLCASSSLINSGSYNEQFFGPGTRLTVL.

This clonotype appeared a few times. V is TRBV4-1 and J is TRBJ2-2; TRBD1 matches 12 bases. Losses at the gene ends were 5 bases for V and 3 bases for J; bases not matched to a gene: 4. This CDR3 is built from 16 residues. Germline V CDR1 and CDR2: MGHRA, YSYEKL. Written as DNA, the CDR3 is TGCGCCAGCAGCTCCTGGGACAGGGGGCACACCGGGGAGCTGTTTTTT. Its protein is CASSSWDRGHTGELFF.

This clonotype has at least ten counts. The rearrangement joins TRBV24-1 to TRBJ1-2; D remains unclear. CDR1 is KGHDR, CDR2 SFDVKD, per germline. With 9 bases removed from V and 4 bases from J, the gap between germline ends came to 11 bases. This CDR3 comprises 12 residues. The CDR3 region has the DNA TGTGCCACCCCCCCAATAGGCTATGGCTACACCTTC. It translates to CATPPIGYGYTF.

The rearrangement uses TRBV6-2 or TRBV6-3 and TRBJ2-3, with 13 nucleotides matching TRBD2. Germline CDR1 MNHEY, CDR2 SVGEGT. The CDR3 is 21 residues long. V lost 3 bases, J lost 2 bases, and 17 bases stayed unmatched. CDR3 in amino acids: CASSYFATTTSGRALTDTQYF. CDR3 DNA sequence: TGTGCCAGCAGTTATTTTGCTACAACTACTAGCGGGAGGGCCCTCACAGATACGCAGTATTTT.

This clonotype occurred a few times. This chain links TRBV24-1 with TRBJ1-5; TRBD1 is a possible D gene (6 bases). This CDR3 has 14 amino acids. V was cut by 4 bases and J by 6 bases, with 12 bases left in between. Germline CDR1 and CDR2: KGHDR and SFDVKD. CDR3 protein: CATSDRDRFQPQHF. CDR3 bases: TGTGCCACCAGTGACCGAGACAGGTTTCAGCCCCAGCATTTT.

This clonotype appeared a few times. The chain is built from TRBV7-9 and TRBJ1-1; D ambiguous. The CDR3 length is 13 residues. The germline V gene has CDR1 SEHNR and CDR2 FQNEAQ (reference sequence). V lost 6 bases and J 3 bases, leaving 11 bases between the germline ends. This CDR3 reads CASRADGYTEAFF. The DNA for the CDR3 is TGTGCCAGCAGGGCGGACGGTTACACTGAAGCTTTCTTT.

This clonotype was seen at least ten times. The chain joins TRBV24-1 to TRBJ1-5; TRBD1 aligns across 8 bases. CDR1 and CDR2 (germline): KGHDR, SFDVKD. V gave up 4 bases and J gave up 2 bases; unmatched junction bases: 9. The CDR3 sequence is 17 residues long. The CDR3 coding sequence is TGTGCCACCAGTGACCCAAGGACAGGGATCGGCAATCAGCCCCAGCATTTT. Its protein product is CATSDPRTGIGNQPQHF.

This clonotype turned up a few times. V gene TRBV6-2 or TRBV6-3 combines with J gene TRBJ2-1; D may be TRBD1 (7 bases). Germline V gene lookup returns CDR1 MNHEY and CDR2 SVGEGT. The CDR3 has 14 residues. V was cut by 7 bases and J by 3 bases, with 13 bases left in between. CDR3 amino acids: CASTGTAGYNEQFF. The DNA for the CDR3 is TGTGCCAGCACAGGGACAGCGGGCTACAATGAGCAGTTCTTC.

This clonotype was recorded a few times. The chain joins TRBV12-3 or TRBV12-4 to TRBJ1-1, with TRBD1 as a possible D gene (6 bases). CDR3 length: 14 residues. Trimming removed 2 bases from V and 4 bases from J, with 11 bases in between. CDR3 sequence (DNA): TGTGCCAGCAGTTTATCAGGGGCTGGCACTGAAGCTTTCTTT. Amino acids: CASSLSGAGTEAFF.

This clonotype occurred a few times. The V gene is TRBV4-3, the J gene TRBJ1-2; possibly TRBD1 for D (5 bases). Per germline, CDR1 LGHNA and CDR2 YSLEER. This CDR3 is 15 amino acids long. V shed 4 bases and J shed 6 bases, with 18 bases lying between them. CDR3 in amino acids: CASSRAVSRGDGYTF. The CDR3 DNA sequence: TGCGCCAGCAGCCGCGCCGTGTCTCGAGGGGATGGCTACACCTTC.

Many counts were recorded for this clonotype. The genes are TRBV28 and TRBJ2-7, with D perhaps TRBD2 (5 bases). Trimming stripped 2 bases from V and 0 bases from J, with 8 bases between. Germline V lookup: CDR1 MDHEN, CDR2 SYDVKM. The CDR3 has 14 residues. CDR3 residues: CASSLDYSSYEQYF. CDR3 bases: TGTGCCAGCAGTTTAGACTACAGCTCCTACGAGCAGTACTTC.

This rearrangement joins TRBV28 to TRBJ2-4; 10 positions agree with TRBD1. V lost 6 bases to trimming and J lost 6 bases; unmatched junction nucleotides: 8. Germline assignment: CDR1 MDHEN and CDR2 SYDVKM. CDR3 size: 15 residues. As DNA, the CDR3 is TGTGCCAGCAGCCCTGGGACAGGGGATTTAAACATTCAGTACTTC. Its translation: CASSPGTGDLNIQYF. Filled out from reference TRBV28 and TRBJ2-4, the complete variable domain reads DVKVTQSSRYLVKRTGEKVFLECVQDMDHENMFWYRQDPGLGLRLIYFSYDVKMKEKGDIPEGYSVSREKKERFSLILESASTNQTSMYLCASSPGTGDLNIQYFGAGTRLSVL.

This clonotype turned up a few times. The chain has TRBV5-1 and TRBJ1-1, with 8 bases fitting TRBD1. Germline values: CDR1 SGHRS, CDR2 YFSETQ. The J segment lost 12 bases and the V segment lost 1 base, leaving 11 bases of the junction unmatched. The CDR3 extends over 14 amino acids. CDR3 protein: CASSLTTGGSGSFF. In nucleotides, the CDR3 is TGCGCCAGCAGCTTGACCACAGGGGGTTCTGGCTCTTTCTTT.

This clonotype showed up many times. This chain connects TRBV7-9 to TRBJ1-6; no clear D. Trimming took off 2 bases at V and 10 bases at J, with 6 bases between the two ends. Looked up from germline, CDR1 is SEHNR and CDR2 is FQNEAQ (reference sequence). The CDR3 is 12 amino acids. CDR3 amino acids: CASSLSSSPLHF. DNA for the CDR3: TGTGCCAGCAGCTTATCCAGCTCACCCCTCCACTTT.

The chain joins TRBV4-2 to TRBJ1-6; maybe TRBD1 (5 bases). CDR3 size: 21 residues. Looked up from germline, CDR1 is LGHNA and CDR2 is YNFKEQ. V shed 0 bases and J shed 0 bases, with 21 bases lying between them. For the CDR3, the DNA is TGTGCCAGCAGCCAAGATTTAATGGGGCAGGGCGGGAGCTCCTATAATTCACCCCTCCACTTT. It is translated as CASSQDLMGQGGSSYNSPLHF.

There are many counts of this clonotype. This chain links TRBV28 with TRBJ2-5; D is perhaps TRBD2 (6 bases). The CDR3 spans 15 residues. Deletions cut 2 bases from V and 2 bases from J, with 12 bases between. CDR1 and CDR2 (germline): MDHEN, SYDVKM. The CDR3 bases are TGTGCCAGCAGTTTACCCGGGGGACCGCAAGAGACCCAGTACTTC. It yields the protein CASSLPGGPQETQYF.

The rearrangement links TRBV27 to TRBJ2-3; 13 bases map to TRBD2. The CDR3 length is 17 residues. The V gene's germline CDR1 is MNHEY and CDR2 SMNVEV (reference sequence). V trimming: 4 bases; J trimming: 4 bases; junction bases outside the gene matches: 8. Here the CDR3 DNA reads TGTGCCAGCAGTTCACTAGCGGGAGGGCCCGTGGCAGATACGCAGTATTTT. Its translation is CASSSLAGGPVADTQYF.

The V call is TRBV13, the J call TRBJ2-1; 8 nucleotides align to TRBD1. V gave up 4 bases and J gave up 4 bases; unmatched junction bases: 9. The germline V gene encodes CDR1 PRHDT and CDR2 FYEKMQ (reference sequence). This CDR3 contains 16 residues. CDR3 region: CASSSTGANIYNEQFF. The CDR3, as DNA: TGTGCCAGCAGCTCGACAGGGGCGAACATTTACAATGAGCAGTTCTTC.

This clonotype was observed a handful of times. The chain carries TRBV12-3 or TRBV12-4 and TRBJ1-2; 8 positions match TRBD1. This CDR3 has 14 residues. V dropped 6 bases and J dropped 8; count of bases not matched to a gene: 11. The CDR3 reads CASSRTGRRYGYTF. The CDR3 DNA follows: TGTGCCAGCAGCCGGACAGGGAGAAGGTACGGCTACACCTTC.

This clonotype was seen a handful of times. CDR3 sequence reads: CASSQEGLAGTTDTQYF. For the CDR3, the DNA is TGTGCCAGCAGCCAAGAGGGTCTAGCGGGAACCACAGATACGCAGTATTTT. The V and J genes are TRBV4-2 and TRBJ2-3, with 9 bases that match TRBD2. Germline-derived CDR1 and CDR2 are LGHNA and YNFKEQ. The CDR3 loop spans 17 amino acids. Germline trimming cut 0 bases from V and 2 bases from J; bases unmatched to any gene: 6.